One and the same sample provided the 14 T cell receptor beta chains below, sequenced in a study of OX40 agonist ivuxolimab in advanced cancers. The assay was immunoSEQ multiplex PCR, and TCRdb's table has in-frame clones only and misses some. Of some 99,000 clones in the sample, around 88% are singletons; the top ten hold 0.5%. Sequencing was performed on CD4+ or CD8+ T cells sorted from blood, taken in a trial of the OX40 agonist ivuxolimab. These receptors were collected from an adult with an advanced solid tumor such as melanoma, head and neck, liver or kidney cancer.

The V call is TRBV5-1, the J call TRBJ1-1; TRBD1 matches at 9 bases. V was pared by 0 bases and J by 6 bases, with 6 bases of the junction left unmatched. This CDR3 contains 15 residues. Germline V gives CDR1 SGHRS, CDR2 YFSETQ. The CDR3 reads CASSLVVTGGAEAFF. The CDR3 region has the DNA TGCGCCAGCAGCTTGGTAGTGACAGGGGGGGCTGAAGCTTTCTTT.

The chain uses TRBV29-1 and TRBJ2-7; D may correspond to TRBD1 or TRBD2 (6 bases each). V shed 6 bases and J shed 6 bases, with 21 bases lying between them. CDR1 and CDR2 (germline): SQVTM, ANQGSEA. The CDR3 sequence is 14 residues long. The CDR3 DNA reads TGCAGCGTCGCGTTCAAAGTCGGGGGCGGCGAGCAGTACTTC. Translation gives CSVAFKVGGGEQYF.

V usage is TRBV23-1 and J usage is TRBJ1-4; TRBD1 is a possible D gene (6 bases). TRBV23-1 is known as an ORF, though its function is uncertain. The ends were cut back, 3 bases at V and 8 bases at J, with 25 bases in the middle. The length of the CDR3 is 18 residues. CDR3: CASSQRTIKDRHWEKLFF. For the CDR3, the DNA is TGCGCCAGCAGTCAGAGGACCATCAAGGACAGACACTGGGAAAAACTGTTTTTT.

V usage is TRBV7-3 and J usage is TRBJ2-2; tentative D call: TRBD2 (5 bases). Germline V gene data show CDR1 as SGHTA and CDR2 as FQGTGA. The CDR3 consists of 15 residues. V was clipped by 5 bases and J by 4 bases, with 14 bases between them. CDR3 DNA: TGTGCCAGCAGCCCCCCCGAGGGCCCCACCGGGGAGCTGTTTTTT. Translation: CASSPPEGPTGELFF.

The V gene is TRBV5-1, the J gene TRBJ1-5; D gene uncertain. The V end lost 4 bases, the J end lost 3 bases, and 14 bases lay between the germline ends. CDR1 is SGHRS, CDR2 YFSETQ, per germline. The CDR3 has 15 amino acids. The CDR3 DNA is TGCGCCAGCAGCGCATTTGCGGGCAACAATCAGCCCCAGCATTTT. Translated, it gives CASSAFAGNNQPQHF.

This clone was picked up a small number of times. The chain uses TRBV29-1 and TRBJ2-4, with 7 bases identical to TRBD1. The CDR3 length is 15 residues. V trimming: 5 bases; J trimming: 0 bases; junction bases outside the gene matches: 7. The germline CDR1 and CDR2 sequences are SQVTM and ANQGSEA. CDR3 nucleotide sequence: TGCAGCGTTACGATAACAGGGGTAGCCAAAAACATTCAGTACTTC. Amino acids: CSVTITGVAKNIQYF.

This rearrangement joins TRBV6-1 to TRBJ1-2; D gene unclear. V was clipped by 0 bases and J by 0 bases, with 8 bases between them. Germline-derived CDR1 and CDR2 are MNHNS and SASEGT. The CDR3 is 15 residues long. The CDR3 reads CASSEALGTNYGYTF. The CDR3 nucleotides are TGTGCCAGCAGTGAAGCGCTGGGAACTAACTATGGCTACACCTTC.

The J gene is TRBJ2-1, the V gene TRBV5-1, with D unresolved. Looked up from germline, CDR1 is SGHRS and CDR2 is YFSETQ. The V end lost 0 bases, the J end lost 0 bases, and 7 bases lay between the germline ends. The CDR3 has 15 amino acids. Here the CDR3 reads CASSLDTSSYNEQFF. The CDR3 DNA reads TGCGCCAGCAGCTTGGACACCAGCTCCTACAATGAGCAGTTCTTC.

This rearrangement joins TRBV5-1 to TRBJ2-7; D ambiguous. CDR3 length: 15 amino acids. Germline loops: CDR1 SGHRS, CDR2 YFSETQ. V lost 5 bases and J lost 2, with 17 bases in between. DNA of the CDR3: TGCGCCAGCAGTGAATCGTCATCGGGTACCTACGAGCAGTACTTC. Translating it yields CASSESSSGTYEQYF.

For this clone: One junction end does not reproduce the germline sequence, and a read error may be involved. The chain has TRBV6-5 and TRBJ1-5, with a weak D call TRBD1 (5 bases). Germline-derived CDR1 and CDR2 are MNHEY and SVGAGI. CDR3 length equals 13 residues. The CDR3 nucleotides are TGTGCCATCAGTGAGCCGGGGGGTCAGCCCCAGCATTTT. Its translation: CAISEPGGQPQHF.

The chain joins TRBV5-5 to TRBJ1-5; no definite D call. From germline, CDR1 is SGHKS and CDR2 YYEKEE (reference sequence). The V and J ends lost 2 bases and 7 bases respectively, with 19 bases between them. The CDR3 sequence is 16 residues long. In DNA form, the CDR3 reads TGTGCCAGCAGCTTTCGAGACGCGGACCCTGTGCAGCCCCAGCATTTT. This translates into CASSFRDADPVQPQHF.

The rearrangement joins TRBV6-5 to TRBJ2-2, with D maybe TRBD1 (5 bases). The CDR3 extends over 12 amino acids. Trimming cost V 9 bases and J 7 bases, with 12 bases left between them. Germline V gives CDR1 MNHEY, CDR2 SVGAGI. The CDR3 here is CASRQIIGELFF. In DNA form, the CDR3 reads TGTGCCAGTAGACAGATAATCGGGGAGCTGTTTTTT.

CDR3 in DNA: TGCGCCAGCAGCTTGTGCTCGGGGGGTAATCAGCCCCAGCATTTT. Protein: CASSLCSGGNQPQHF. The chain employs TRBV5-1 and TRBJ1-5; D may be TRBD1 (5 bases). CDR1 is SGHRS and CDR2 is YFSETQ in the germline V gene. The CDR3 is 15 amino acids. Deletions cut 1 base from V and 4 bases from J, with 12 bases between. The full variable domain, in which reference TRBV5-1 and TRBJ1-5 provide the parts outside the CDR3, is KAGVTQTPRYLIKTRGQQVTLSCSPISGHRSVSWYQQTPGQGLQFLFEYFSETQRNKGNFPGRFSGRQFSNSRSEMNVSTLELGDSALYLCASSLCSGGNQPQHFGDGTRLSIL.

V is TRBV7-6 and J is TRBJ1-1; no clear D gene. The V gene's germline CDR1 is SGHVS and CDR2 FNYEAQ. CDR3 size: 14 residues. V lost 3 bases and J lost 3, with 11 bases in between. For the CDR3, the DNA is TGTGCCAGCAGCTTTGGAGAGGGCTACACTGAAGCTTTCTTT. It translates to CASSFGEGYTEAFF.